This T cell receptor (beta chain) originates from a study of pediatric ulcerative colitis. At the level of the study: Ulcerative colitis patients had pancolitis or left-sided colitis, with confirming histology.

Concerning this clone: Its specificity is not known.

Trimming removed 3 bases at V and 9 bases at J, with 8 bases between. This CDR3 has 11 amino acids. CDR1 is SEHNR, CDR2 FQNEAQ, per germline (reference sequence). Clones were read by immunoSEQ multiplex PCR, and TCRdb kept only the in-frame ones, dropping some. The sample has 40,000 to 55,000 clones; about 79% are singletons. The rectum was sampled with one to two pinch biopsies at colonoscopy. Study results and caveats: Substantially fewer templates came from two patients' blood samples.

The sequence was collected from a girl between 10 and 17 years old with moderate ulcerative colitis. The sample taken for sequencing was gut tissue. V is TRBV7-9 and J is TRBJ1-2, with a weak D call TRBD1 (5 bases). In DNA, the CDR3 is TGTGCCAGCAGCTTGAGGGGCAGCTACACCTTC. It specifies CASSLRGSYTF.